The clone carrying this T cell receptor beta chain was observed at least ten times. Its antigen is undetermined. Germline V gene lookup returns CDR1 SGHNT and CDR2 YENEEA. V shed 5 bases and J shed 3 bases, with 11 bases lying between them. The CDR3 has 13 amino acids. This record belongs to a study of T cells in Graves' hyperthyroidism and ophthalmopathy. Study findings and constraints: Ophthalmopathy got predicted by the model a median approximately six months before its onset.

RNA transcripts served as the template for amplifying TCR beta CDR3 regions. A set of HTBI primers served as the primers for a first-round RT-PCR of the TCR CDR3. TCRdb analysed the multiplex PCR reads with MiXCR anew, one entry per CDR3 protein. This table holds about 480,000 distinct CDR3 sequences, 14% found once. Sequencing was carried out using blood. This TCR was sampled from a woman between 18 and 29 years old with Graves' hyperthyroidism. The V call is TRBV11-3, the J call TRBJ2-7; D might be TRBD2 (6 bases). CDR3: CASSISGGYEQYF. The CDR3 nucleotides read TGTGCCAGCAGCATCTCCGGGGGCTACGAGCAGTACTTC.